Listed here is a single T cell receptor beta chain. This sample is drawn from a study of blood T cell repertoires in COVID-19. In the original processing: By means of reference gene primer amplification, nucleated cell counts were estimated. Generated by immunoSEQ multiplex PCR, the TCRdb table keeps only in-frame clones and is missing some. The V and J calls and clone size were taken over from that table, and D and trimming were inferred from the DNA. The data show some 150,000 clones, with 75% to 85% seen just once and 4% to 4.5% held by the top ten. This sequence originates from a man aged 55 to 70 with acute or convalescent COVID-19. The sequenced sample was peripheral blood.

DNA for the CDR3: TGTGCCAGCAGACGCACGGCAGGGCCTCTCCCCCAAGAGACCCAGTACTTC. Its translation is CASRRTAGPLPQETQYF. The chain couples TRBV13 to TRBJ2-5; a possible D gene is TRBD1 (5 bases). CDR3 size: 17 residues. V was pared by 6 bases and J by 1 base, with 21 bases between. Germline V gene sequence: CDR1 PRHDT, CDR2 FYEKMQ (reference sequence).